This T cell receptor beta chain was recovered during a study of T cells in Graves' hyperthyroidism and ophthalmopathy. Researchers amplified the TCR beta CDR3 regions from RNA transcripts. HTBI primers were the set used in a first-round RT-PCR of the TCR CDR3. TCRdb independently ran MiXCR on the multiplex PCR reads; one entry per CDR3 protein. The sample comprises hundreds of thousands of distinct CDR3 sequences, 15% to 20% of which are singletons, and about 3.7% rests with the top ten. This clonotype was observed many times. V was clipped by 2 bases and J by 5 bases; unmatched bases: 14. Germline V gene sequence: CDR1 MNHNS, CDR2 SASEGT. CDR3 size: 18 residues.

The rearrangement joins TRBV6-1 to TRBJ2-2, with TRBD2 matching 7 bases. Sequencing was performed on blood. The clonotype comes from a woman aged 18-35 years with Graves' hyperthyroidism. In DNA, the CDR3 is TGTGCCAGCAGTGAACCTTCCTCGGGGAGGGAGGTTACCGGGGAGCTGTTTTTT. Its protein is CASSEPSSGREVTGELFF.